This entry lists 30 T cell receptor beta chains sequenced from one sample in a study of CD8 T cell repertoires and HIV-1 epitope variants. Their antigens are not known. Generated by immunoSEQ multiplex PCR, the TCRdb table keeps only in-frame clones and is missing some. The repertoire holds fewer than 6,500 clones, with 55% to 70% as singletons. The specimen sequenced was cultured CD8+ T cells derived from PBMCs. The receptors derive from a male donor with HIV.

V is TRBV7-2 and J is TRBJ1-5; no reliable D call. The CDR3 consists of 14 residues. Trimming removed 5 bases from V and 9 bases from J, with 17 bases in between. CDR1 is SGHTA and CDR2 is FQGNSA in the germline V gene. In DNA form, the CDR3 reads TGTGCCAGCAGCCCCGACCCACTGGTCCGGCCCCAGCATTTT. As protein: CASSPDPLVRPQHF.

V and J are TRBV21-1 and TRBJ1-2. TRBV21-1 counts as a pseudogene. The CDR3 totals 16 residues. CDR3 DNA sequence: TGTGCCAGCAGCAAAGCCCCGGGTGAAGTTCCGAATGGCTACACCTTC. Amino acid sequence: CASSKAPGEVPNGYTF.

The chain has TRBV27 and TRBJ2-7, with 7 nucleotides matching TRBD1. CDR1 MNHEY and CDR2 SMNVEV come from the germline V gene (reference sequence). The CDR3 totals 13 residues. J gave up 2 bases and V 6 bases, and 4 bases lay outside the gene matches. CDR3 in amino acids: CASSLGQTYEQYF. CDR3 nucleotide sequence: TGTGCCAGCAGCCTGGGACAGACCTACGAGCAGTACTTC.

The rearrangement uses TRBV15 and TRBJ1-1, with 10 bases lining up with TRBD1. Germline V gene lookup returns CDR1 LNHNV and CDR2 YYDKDF (reference sequence). V shed 1 base and J 3 bases; nucleotides not matched to a gene: 8. The CDR3 length is 17 residues. The CDR3: CATSRAFGTGAYTEAFF. The CDR3 region has the DNA TGTGCCACCAGCAGAGCCTTTGGGACAGGGGCGTACACTGAAGCTTTCTTT. Variable domain in full (rest from reference TRBV15 and TRBJ1-1): DAMVIQNPRYQVTQFGKPVTLSCSQTLNHNVMYWYQQKSSQAPKLLFHYYDKDFNNEADTPDNFQSRRPNTSFCFLDIRSPGLGDTAMYLCATSRAFGTGAYTEAFFGQGTRLTVV.

The chain couples TRBV5-4 to TRBJ2-1; TRBD1 matches 7 bases. Trimming cost V 4 bases and J 10 bases; bases outside gene matches: 8. The length of the CDR3 is 13 residues. Germline assignment: CDR1 SGHNT and CDR2 YYREEE (reference sequence). In nucleotides, the CDR3 is TGTGCCAGCAGCCTTACAGGGGTGGGAGAGCAGTTCTTC. Translating it yields CASSLTGVGEQFF.

In nucleotides, the CDR3 is TGTGCCAGCAGTTTATTGGGGGGAATGGATACGCAGTATTTT. This sequence encodes CASSLLGGMDTQYF. The chain carries TRBV28 and TRBJ2-3; D is perhaps TRBD2 (6 bases). The V end was cut by 1 base, the J end by 6 bases, with 11 bases between. The germline V gene encodes CDR1 MDHEN and CDR2 SYDVKM. This CDR3 comprises 14 residues.

The chain links TRBV6-1 to TRBJ2-1; possible D gene TRBD2, 5 bases. Trimming pared 3 bases from V and 5 bases from J, leaving 17 bases between. Germline CDR1 is MNHNS and CDR2 is SASEGT. This CDR3 region has 16 residues. CDR3: CASSDYHPAGHNEQFF. The CDR3 DNA reads as TGTGCCAGCAGTGACTACCATCCTGCGGGTCACAATGAGCAGTTCTTC.

The V call is TRBV28, the J call TRBJ2-1; D possibly corresponds to TRBD2 (6 bases). V lost 7 bases and J 8 bases, leaving 21 bases between the germline ends. The CDR3 has 15 amino acids. Germline V CDR1 and CDR2: MDHEN, SYDVKM. CDR3 in amino acids: CASTPFGRGTDEQFF. Here the CDR3 DNA reads TGTGCCAGCACCCCTTTTGGACGCGGGACCGATGAGCAGTTCTTC.

The genes are TRBV5-4 and TRBJ2-1; D not certain. V lost 0 bases to trimming and J lost 2 bases, with 12 bases between them. The germline gives CDR1 SGHNT, CDR2 YYREEE (reference sequence). The CDR3 spans 16 residues. As DNA, the CDR3 is TGTGCCAGCAGCTTGGGCAGGTATGGGGCCTACAATGAGCAGTTCTTC. The encoded protein is CASSLGRYGAYNEQFF.

The chain carries TRBV27 and TRBJ1-2; no definite D call. This CDR3 comprises 16 residues. The germline CDR1 and CDR2 sequences are MNHEY and SMNVEV (reference sequence). The V end lost 6 bases, the J end lost 0 bases, and 17 bases lay between the germline ends. The CDR3: CASRAPTDPTNYGYTF. CDR3 in DNA: TGTGCCAGCAGGGCCCCGACCGATCCCACTAACTATGGCTACACCTTC.

This sequence joins TRBV27 and TRBJ1-6; no definite D call. Germline V gene lookup returns CDR1 MNHEY and CDR2 SMNVEV (reference sequence). This CDR3 has 13 residues. V lost 3 bases and J lost 9, with 9 bases in between. The CDR3 DNA is TGTGCCAGCAGTTTGGGGTTTTCTTCACCCCTCCACTTT. It encodes CASSLGFSSPLHF.

J is TRBJ2-3 and V is TRBV5-4, with 13 bases lining up with TRBD2. Losses at the gene ends were 3 bases for V and 1 base for J; bases not matched to a gene: 5. In germline, CDR1 is SGHNT, CDR2 YYREEE (reference sequence). There are 17 residues in the CDR3. Here the CDR3 reads CASSWGLAGSGTDTQYF. The CDR3 DNA is TGTGCCAGCAGCTGGGGACTAGCGGGGAGCGGCACAGATACGCAGTATTTT.

V and J are TRBV10-2 and TRBJ2-1, with a possible D match to TRBD2 (6 bases). The CDR3 runs to 16 residues. CDR1 is WSHSY and CDR2 is SAAADI in the germline V gene. V gave up 5 bases and J gave up 2 bases, with 16 bases separating them. The CDR3 bases are TGCGCCAGCAGTTCCCACCGGGACTCCACCTACAATGAGCAGTTCTTC. It codes for CASSSHRDSTYNEQFF.

The genes are TRBV9 and TRBJ2-1; TRBD2 matches at 9 bases. The CDR3 contains 15 residues. Germline values: CDR1 SGDLS, CDR2 YYNGEE. The J segment lost 7 bases and the V segment lost 3 bases, leaving 8 bases of the junction unmatched. The chain's CDR3 is CASSALTGLANEQFF. The CDR3 bases are TGTGCCAGCAGCGCCTTAACGGGACTAGCAAATGAGCAGTTCTTC.

The chain uses TRBV7-2 and TRBJ2-5; tentatively, D is TRBD2 (6 bases). CDR3 length: 15 amino acids. Germline assignment: CDR1 SGHTA and CDR2 FQGNSA. The V end was cut by 6 bases, the J end by 5 bases, with 19 bases between. Here the CDR3 reads CASRPPDRGGETQYF. The CDR3 coding sequence is TGTGCCAGCAGGCCACCGGACCGTGGAGGGGAGACCCAGTACTTC. Full variable domain (outside the CDR3, taken from reference TRBV7-2 and TRBJ2-5): GAGVSQSPSNKVTEKGKDVELRCDPISGHTALYWYRQSLGQGLEFLIYFQGNSAPDKSGLPSDRFSAERTGGSVSTLTIQRTQQEDSAVYLCASRPPDRGGETQYFGPGTRLLVL.

The J gene is TRBJ1-1, the V gene TRBV7-6, with a weak D call TRBD1 (5 bases). This CDR3 has 14 amino acids. V was shortened by 5 bases and J by 2 bases, with 12 bases between the two germline ends. In germline, CDR1 is SGHVS, CDR2 FNYEAQ. CDR3 in amino acids: CASSLGVLNTEAFF. For the CDR3, the DNA is TGTGCCAGCAGCCTAGGGGTTCTTAACACTGAAGCTTTCTTT. Using reference TRBV7-6 and TRBJ1-1 for the parts outside the CDR3, the full variable domain is GAGVSQSPRYKVTKRGQDVALRCDPISGHVSLYWYRQALGQGPEFLTYFNYEAQQDKSGLPNDRFSAERPEGSISTLTIQRTEQRDSAMYRCASSLGVLNTEAFFGQGTRLTVV.

V gene TRBV2 combines with J gene TRBJ2-1; D uncertain. The germline gives CDR1 SNHLY, CDR2 FYNNEI. V lost 11 bases to trimming and J lost 4 bases, with 15 bases between them. The CDR3 consists of 13 residues. CDR3 bases: TGTGCCTCTACCTTCCAAATATACAATGAGCAGTTCTTC. Translating it yields CASTFQIYNEQFF.

The V and J genes are TRBV2 and TRBJ2-3; 7 nucleotides match TRBD2. V dropped 7 bases and J dropped 6; count of bases not matched to a gene: 10. CDR1 and CDR2 (germline): SNHLY, FYNNEI. There are 14 residues in the CDR3. This chain's CDR3 is CASNGGSDADTQYF. The CDR3 coding sequence is TGTGCCAGCAACGGCGGGAGCGACGCGGATACGCAGTATTTT.

The chain employs TRBV7-9 and TRBJ2-1; 11 nucleotides line up with TRBD1. This CDR3 spans 14 amino acids. Germline V CDR1 and CDR2: SEHNR, FQNEAQ (reference sequence). V was pared by 3 bases and J by 6 bases, with 1 base of the junction left unmatched. In nucleotides, the CDR3 is TGTGCCAGCAGCTTGGACAGGGGGCTCAATGAGCAGTTCTTC. This encodes CASSLDRGLNEQFF.

The V and J genes are TRBV27 and TRBJ2-4; 8 nucleotides line up with TRBD1. After removal of 4 bases from V and 6 bases from J, the junction contained 5 bases not matched to a gene. This CDR3 has 14 residues. Germline CDR1 is MNHEY and CDR2 is SMNVEV (reference sequence). This CDR3 is CASSSSDRVNIQYF. The CDR3 DNA follows: TGTGCCAGCAGTTCCTCGGACAGGGTAAACATTCAGTACTTC.

The V gene is TRBV5-1, the J gene TRBJ1-6; maybe TRBD1 (5 bases). CDR1 and CDR2 from the germline V gene are SGHRS and YFSETQ. This CDR3 comprises 15 residues. V gave up 5 bases and J gave up 4 bases, with 13 bases separating them. CDR3 sequence: CASRPRDGYNSPLHF. The CDR3 coding sequence is TGCGCCAGCAGGCCCCGGGACGGATATAATTCACCCCTCCACTTT. Complete variable domain (other parts from reference TRBV5-1 and TRBJ1-6): KAGVTQTPRYLIKTRGQQVTLSCSPISGHRSVSWYQQTPGQGLQFLFEYFSETQRNKGNFPGRFSGRQFSNSRSEMNVSTLELGDSALYLCASRPRDGYNSPLHFGNGTRLTVT.

The rearrangement links TRBV5-1 to TRBJ2-4; D possibly matches TRBD1 or TRBD2 (5 bases each). Germline V CDR1 and CDR2: SGHRS, YFSETQ. The V end lost 4 bases, the J end lost 5 bases, and 22 bases lay between the germline ends. CDR3 length: 17 residues. The CDR3 reads CASSATSGTTFQNIQYF. DNA for the CDR3: TGCGCCAGCAGCGCTACCTCGGGGACGACGTTCCAAAACATTCAGTACTTC. Combining the CDR3 with reference TRBV5-1 and TRBJ2-4 gives the whole variable domain KAGVTQTPRYLIKTRGQQVTLSCSPISGHRSVSWYQQTPGQGLQFLFEYFSETQRNKGNFPGRFSGRQFSNSRSEMNVSTLELGDSALYLCASSATSGTTFQNIQYFGAGTRLSVL.

Concerning this clone itself: The sample contains more than one DNA sequence encoding this CDR3. The CDR3, as DNA: TGTGCCAGCAGTGCCGGGACAGGCTCCTACAATGAGCAGTTCTTC. Its translation is CASSAGTGSYNEQFF. V is TRBV6-6 and J is TRBJ2-1; 8 nucleotides align to TRBD1. Trimming at V came to 5 bases and at J to 0 bases, leaving 3 bases not matched to a gene. CDR1 and CDR2 (germline): MNHNY, SVGAGI (reference sequence). This CDR3 spans 15 amino acids.

The gene calls are TRBV6-5 and TRBJ1-2, with D perhaps TRBD1 (6 bases). Per the germline V gene, CDR1 is MNHEY and CDR2 is SVGAGI. Trimming left V 6 bases short and J 1 base short, with 15 bases between. CDR3 length equals 15 residues. The CDR3 loop reads CASSQTGFDNYGYTF. The CDR3 region has the DNA TGTGCCAGCAGCCAAACAGGGTTCGATAACTATGGCTACACCTTC.

This clone occurred a few times. The rearrangement joins TRBV4-1 to TRBJ1-1, with unresolved D. The V and J ends lost 4 bases and 3 bases respectively, with 6 bases between them. Germline assignment: CDR1 MGHRA and CDR2 YSYEKL. This CDR3 is built from 12 residues. CDR3 protein: CASSPADTEAFF. The CDR3 DNA sequence: TGCGCCAGCAGCCCGGCGGACACTGAAGCTTTCTTT.

J is TRBJ2-7 and V is TRBV19; 10 positions agree with TRBD1. The CDR3 consists of 15 residues. CDR1 is LNHDA, CDR2 SQIVND, per germline (reference sequence). Trimming took 4 bases from V and 7 from J; bases not matched to a gene: 10. In DNA form, the CDR3 reads TGTGCCAGTAGTACCTGGGACAGGGGTTTGGGGGAGCAGTACTTC. It codes for CASSTWDRGLGEQYF.

The rearrangement joins TRBV29-1 to TRBJ1-1; a possible D gene is TRBD1 (6 bases). The CDR3 runs 15 residues. CDR1 SQVTM and CDR2 ANQGSEA come from the germline V gene. The V and J ends lost 8 bases and 3 bases respectively, with 22 bases between them. The CDR3 DNA is TGCAGCAAAGAATCGCGACAGGACTGGGACACTGAAGCTTTCTTT. Translation gives CSKESRQDWDTEAFF.

J is TRBJ2-7 and V is TRBV9, with TRBD2 as a possible D gene (5 bases). This CDR3 has 14 residues. The V gene's germline CDR1 is SGDLS and CDR2 YYNGEE. The V and J ends lost 0 bases and 3 bases respectively, with 10 bases between them. The CDR3 DNA follows: TGTGCCAGCAGCGTAGACGCTAGCAGCTACGAGCAGTACTTC. Residues: CASSVDASSYEQYF.

The chain joins TRBV7-9 to TRBJ1-2; tentative D call: TRBD1 (5 bases). This CDR3 region has 12 residues. V lost 8 bases, J lost 4 bases, and 11 bases lay in between. Germline CDR1 SEHNR, CDR2 FQNEAQ (reference sequence). The CDR3 is CASSDTTYGYTF. CDR3 nucleotides: TGTGCCAGCTCGGACACCACCTATGGCTACACCTTC. Full variable domain (rest looked up from reference TRBV7-9 and TRBJ1-2): DTGVSQNPRHKITKRGQNVTFRCDPISEHNRLYWYRQTLGQGPEFLTYFQNEAQLEKSRLLSDRFSAERPKGSFSTLEIQRTEQGDSAMYLCASSDTTYGYTFGSGTRLTVV.

The CDR3 bases are TGCGCCAGCAGCGGACAGACGAACACCGGGGAGCTGTTTTTT. Its protein is CASSGQTNTGELFF. The rearrangement uses TRBV5-1 and TRBJ2-2; a weak D match, TRBD1 (6 bases). The germline V gene encodes CDR1 SGHRS and CDR2 YFSETQ. The CDR3 contains 14 residues. Trimming stripped 4 bases from V and 0 bases from J, with 7 bases between.